This T cell receptor beta chain was captured by sequencing in a study of blood T cells in healthy people across ages. The V gene end was trimmed by 5 bases and the J gene end by 8 bases; junction bases not matched to a gene: 14. Germline V gives CDR1 DFQATT, CDR2 SNEGSKA (reference sequence). CDR3 length: 14 residues. This clonotype has more than one count but fewer than ten. For the second PCR, which ran for about 6 to 11 cycles, a sample-barcoded 5' primer and a J-beta primer mix were used. MiXCR was run by TCRdb on the 5' RACE reads, yielding one entry per CDR3 protein. Altogether some 880,000 distinct CDR3 sequences are present, roughly 40% being singletons, with the ten largest covering 10% to 15%.

This receptor was obtained from a man between 18 and 29 years old in good health. V usage is TRBV20-1 and J usage is TRBJ1-1, with 7 bases matching TRBD1. The sample comprised blood. The CDR3 loop reads CSAPQGGGAFEAFF. The CDR3 DNA is TGCAGTGCTCCTCAGGGGGGGGGCGCATTCGAAGCTTTCTTT.